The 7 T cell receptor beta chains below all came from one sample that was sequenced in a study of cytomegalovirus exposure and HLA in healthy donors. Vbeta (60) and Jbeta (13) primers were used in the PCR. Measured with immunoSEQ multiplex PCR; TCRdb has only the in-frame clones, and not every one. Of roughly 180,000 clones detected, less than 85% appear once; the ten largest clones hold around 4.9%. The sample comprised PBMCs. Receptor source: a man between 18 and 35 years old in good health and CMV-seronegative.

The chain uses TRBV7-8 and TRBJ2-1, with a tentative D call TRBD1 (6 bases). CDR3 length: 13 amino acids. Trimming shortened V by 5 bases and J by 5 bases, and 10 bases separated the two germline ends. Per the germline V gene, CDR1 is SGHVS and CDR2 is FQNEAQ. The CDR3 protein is CASSARQDNEQFF. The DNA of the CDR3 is TGTGCCAGCAGCGCCCGACAGGACAATGAGCAGTTCTTC.

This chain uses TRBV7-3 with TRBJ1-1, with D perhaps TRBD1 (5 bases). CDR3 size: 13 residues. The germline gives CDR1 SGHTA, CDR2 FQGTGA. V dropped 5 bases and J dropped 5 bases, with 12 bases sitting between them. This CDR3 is CASSRGGATEAFF. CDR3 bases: TGTGCCAGCAGCCGGGGCGGGGCTACTGAAGCTTTCTTT.

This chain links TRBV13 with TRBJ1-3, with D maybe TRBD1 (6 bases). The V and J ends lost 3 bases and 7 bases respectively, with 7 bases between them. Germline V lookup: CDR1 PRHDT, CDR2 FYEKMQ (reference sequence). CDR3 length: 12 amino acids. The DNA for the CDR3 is TGTGCCAGCAGCTTCCAGGGGAACACCATATATTTT. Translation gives CASSFQGNTIYF. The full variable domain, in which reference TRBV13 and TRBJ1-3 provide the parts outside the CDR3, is AAGVIQSPRHLIKEKRETATLKCYPIPRHDTVYWYQQGPGQDPQFLISFYEKMQSDKGSIPDRFSAQQFSDYHSELNMSSLELGDSALYFCASSFQGNTIYFGEGSWLTVV.

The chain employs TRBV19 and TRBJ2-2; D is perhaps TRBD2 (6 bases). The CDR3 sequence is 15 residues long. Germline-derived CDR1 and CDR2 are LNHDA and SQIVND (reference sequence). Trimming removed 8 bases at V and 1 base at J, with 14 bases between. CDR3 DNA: TGTGCCAGTCACAGACTAGATAAGAACACCGGGGAGCTGTTTTTT. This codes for CASHRLDKNTGELFF.

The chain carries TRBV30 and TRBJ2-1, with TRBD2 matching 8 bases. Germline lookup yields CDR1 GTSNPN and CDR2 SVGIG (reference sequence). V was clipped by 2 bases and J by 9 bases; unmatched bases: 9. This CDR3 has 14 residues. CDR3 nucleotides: TGTGCCTGGAGTCCGCGGGAGGTCTTCGGTGAGCAGTTCTTC. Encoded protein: CAWSPREVFGEQFF.

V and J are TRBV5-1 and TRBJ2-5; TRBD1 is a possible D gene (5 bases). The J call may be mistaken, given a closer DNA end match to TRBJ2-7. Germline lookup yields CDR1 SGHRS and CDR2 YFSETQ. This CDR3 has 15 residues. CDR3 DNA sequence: TGCGCCAGCAGCACCCAGGGCCCCCCCACCTACGAGCAGTACTTC. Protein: CASSTQGPPTYEQYF.

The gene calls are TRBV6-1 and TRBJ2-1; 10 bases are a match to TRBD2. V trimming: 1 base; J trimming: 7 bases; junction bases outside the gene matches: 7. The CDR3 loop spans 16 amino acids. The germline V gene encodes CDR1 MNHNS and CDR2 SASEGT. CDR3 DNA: TGTGCCAGCAGTGAAGGACGGCTAGCGGGGGTTAATGAGCAGTTCTTC. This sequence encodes CASSEGRLAGVNEQFF.